Included here is one T cell receptor (beta chain) sequence, with context. J gave up 5 bases and V 6 bases, and 4 bases lay outside the gene matches. This CDR3 spans 13 amino acids. CDR1 and CDR2 (germline): ENHRY, SYGVKD. The sample comes from a study of CD8 T cells in Susac syndrome. An input of 0.5 to 1 ug of RNA was subjected to reverse transcription using random hexamers. MiXCR, run by TCRdb on the immunoSEQ multiplex PCR reads, gives a single entry per CDR3 protein. The sample lists around 190,000 distinct CDR3 sequences; approximately 94% were seen once. Sequencing used CD4+ T cells from PBMCs. V and J are TRBV10-3 and TRBJ2-5, with TRBD1 matching 9 bases. The TCR comes from a human donor with Susac syndrome. For the CDR3, the DNA is TGTGCCATCAGGGGACAGGGAGGGGAGACCCAGTACTTC. Translation gives CAIRGQGGETQYF.